This record looks at one TCR beta chain sequence and its context. What it binds is unknown. This record belongs to a study of blood T cells in healthy people across ages. Study at large: Every two T cells gave about one barcoded beta molecule via template switching.

Study results and caveats: Estimated diversity, derived from one million T cells, was regarded as an underestimate. Among long-lived donors, naive CD4+ cells were more numerous and diversity higher than in aged donors.

Primed by a sample-barcoded 5' primer and a J-beta primer mix, a second PCR proceeded for about 6 to 11 cycles. TCRdb re-analysed the 5' RACE reads in MiXCR, keeping a single row per CDR3 protein. This sample has roughly 1,500,000 distinct CDR3 sequences; 30% to 40% occur once, and the top ten carry approximately 10%. The donors, healthy Caucasians from Russia, were aged 6 to 90. Sequencing was performed on blood. The sequence came from a woman aged 25 to 39 in good health.

As DNA, the CDR3 is TGTGCCAGCAGCGTTCCCGACGCGGGGACCGGGGAGCTGTTTTTT. As protein: CASSVPDAGTGELFF. The rearrangement uses TRBV9 and TRBJ2-2; TRBD2 is a possible D gene (6 bases). Trimming took 2 bases from V and 5 from J, leaving 13 bases between them. The CDR3 length is 15 residues. Germline CDR1 SGDLS, CDR2 YYNGEE.